The clone carrying this TCR gamma chain was detected ten times or more. The antigen is not known. The CDR3 runs to 14 residues. With 2 bases clipped from V and 2 bases from J, the junction kept 6 bases outside the gene matches. The germline V gene encodes CDR1 GITISATS and CDR2 ISYDGTV (reference sequence). TCRdb reanalyzed the multiplex PCR reads using CATT. The table includes roughly 3,000 gamma-chain clones, around 8% detected once. This entry belongs to a study of gamma delta lymphoproliferative disorders and STAT genes. The wider study: Delta libraries were made per EuroClonality-NGS working group procedure. Points from the study as a whole: Control T cells likely spanned varied maturation stages, whereas leukemic cells were skewed toward terminal effectors.

Sequencing used genomic DNA taken from PBMCs of patients and controls. The receptor was isolated from a human donor in good health. The rearrangement links TRGV9 to TRGJ1 or TRGJ2. TCRdb leaves out the J gene; it was filled in here by matching the DNA to germline. Specimen: blood. CDR3 protein: CALWEALDYYKKLF. The DNA for the CDR3 is TGTGCCTTGTGGGAGGCCCTTGATTATTATAAGAAACTCTTT.